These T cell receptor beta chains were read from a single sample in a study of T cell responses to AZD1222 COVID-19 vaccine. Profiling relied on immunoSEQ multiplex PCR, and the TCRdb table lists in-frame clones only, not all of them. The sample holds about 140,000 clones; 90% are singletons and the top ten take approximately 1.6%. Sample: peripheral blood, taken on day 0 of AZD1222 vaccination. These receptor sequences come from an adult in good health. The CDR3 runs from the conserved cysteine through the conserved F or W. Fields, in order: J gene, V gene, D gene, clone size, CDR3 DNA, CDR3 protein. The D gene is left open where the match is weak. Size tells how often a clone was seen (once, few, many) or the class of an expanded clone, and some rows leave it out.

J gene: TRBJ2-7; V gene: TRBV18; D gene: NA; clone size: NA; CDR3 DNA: TGTGCCAGCTCCGTCAGCTCCCCCCCTTACGAGCAGTACTTC; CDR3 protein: CASSVSSPPYEQYF
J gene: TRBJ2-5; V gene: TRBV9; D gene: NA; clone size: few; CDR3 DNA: TGTGCCAGCAGCGGGACTGTCCAAGAGACCCAGTACTTC; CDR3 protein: CASSGTVQETQYF
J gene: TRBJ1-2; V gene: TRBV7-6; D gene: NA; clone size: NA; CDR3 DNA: TGTGCCAGCAGCTTAGTTGCTACTTATGGCTACACCTTC; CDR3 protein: CASSLVATYGYTF
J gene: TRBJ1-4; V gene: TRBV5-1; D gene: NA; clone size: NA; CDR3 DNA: TGCGCCAGCCGCCCAGGACTCGATGAAAAACTGTTTTTT; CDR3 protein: CASRPGLDEKLFF
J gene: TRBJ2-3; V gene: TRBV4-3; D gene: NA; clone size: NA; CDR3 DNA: TGCGCCAGCAGCCAAGGAGGGGGTGACACAGATACGCAGTATTTT; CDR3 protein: CASSQGGGDTDTQYF
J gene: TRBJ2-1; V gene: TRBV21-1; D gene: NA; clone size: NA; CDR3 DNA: TGTGCCAGCCCCTTAATTATCCATTGGCGAGCGCTTGAGCAGTTCTTC; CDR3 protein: CASPLIIHWRALEQFF
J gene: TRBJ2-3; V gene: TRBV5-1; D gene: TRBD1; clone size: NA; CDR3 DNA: TGCGCCAGCAGCTGGGACAGGCCTAGCACAGATACGCAGTATTTT; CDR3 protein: CASSWDRPSTDTQYF
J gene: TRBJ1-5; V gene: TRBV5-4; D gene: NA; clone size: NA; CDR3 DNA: TGTGCCAGCAGCTTGGCAGGGATGGAAGAGCCCCAGCATTTT; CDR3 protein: CASSLAGMEEPQHF
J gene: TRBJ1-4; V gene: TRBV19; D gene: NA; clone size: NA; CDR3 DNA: TGTGCCAGTAGTATTTTTGGGATTGGCCACGGGGAAAAACTGTTTTTT; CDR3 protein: CASSIFGIGHGEKLFF
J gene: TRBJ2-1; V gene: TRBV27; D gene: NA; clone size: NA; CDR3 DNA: TGTGCCAGCAGTTTATATCGGACACCCTACAATGAGCAGTTCTTC; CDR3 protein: CASSLYRTPYNEQFF
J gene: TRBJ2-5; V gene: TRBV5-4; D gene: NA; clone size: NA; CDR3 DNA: TGTGCCAGCAGGATCGGAGGGCAAGAGACCCAGTACTTC; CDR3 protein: CASRIGGQETQYF
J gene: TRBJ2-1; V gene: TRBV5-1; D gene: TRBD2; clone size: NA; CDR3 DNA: TGCGCCAGCGGGGGACTAGCGGACCTCTCCTACAATGAGCAGTTCTTC; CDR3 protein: CASGGLADLSYNEQFF
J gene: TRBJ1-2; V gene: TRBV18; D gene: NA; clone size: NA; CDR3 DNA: TGTGCCAGCTCACCAACCCAGGGGAACTATGGCTACACCTTC; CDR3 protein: CASSPTQGNYGYTF
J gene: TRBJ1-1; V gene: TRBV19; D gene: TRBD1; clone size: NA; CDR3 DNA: TGTGCCAGTAGGGGGACAGGGCGGGTCCGGACTGAAGCTTTCTTT; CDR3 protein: CASRGTGRVRTEAFF
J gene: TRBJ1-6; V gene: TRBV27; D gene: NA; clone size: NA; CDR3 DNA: TGTGCCAGCAGTCAAACAGGCTATAATTCACCCCTCCACTTT; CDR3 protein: CASSQTGYNSPLHF
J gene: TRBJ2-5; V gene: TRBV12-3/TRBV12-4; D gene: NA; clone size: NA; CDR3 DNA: TGTGCCAGCAGTTTGATTAGAGAGACCCAGTACTTC; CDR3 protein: CASSLIRETQYF
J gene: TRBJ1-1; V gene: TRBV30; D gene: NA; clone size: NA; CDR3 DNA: TGTGCCTGGAGTCCCCTATACAGGGAGGACACTGAAGCTTTCTTT; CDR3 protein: CAWSPLYREDTEAFF
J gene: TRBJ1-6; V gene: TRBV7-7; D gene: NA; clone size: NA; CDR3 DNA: TGTGCCAGCAGCTTAGGGGGCACAAATTCACCCCTCCACTTT; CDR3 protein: CASSLGGTNSPLHF
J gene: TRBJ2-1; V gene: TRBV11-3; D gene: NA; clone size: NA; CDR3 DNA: TGTGCCAGCAGCTCCGCCAGCGGCTCCTACAATGAGCAGTTCTTC; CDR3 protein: CASSSASGSYNEQFF
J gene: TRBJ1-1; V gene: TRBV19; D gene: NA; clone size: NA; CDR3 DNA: TGTGCCAGTTATCCCGGACTCCTGAACACTGAAGCTTTCTTT; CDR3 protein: CASYPGLLNTEAFF
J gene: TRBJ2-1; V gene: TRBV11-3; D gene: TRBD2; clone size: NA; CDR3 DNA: TGTGCCAGCAGCTTAGGGGTAGCGGGTACCTCCTACAATGAGCAGTTCTTC; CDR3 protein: CASSLGVAGTSYNEQFF
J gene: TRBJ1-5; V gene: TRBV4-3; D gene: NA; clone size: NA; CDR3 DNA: TGCGCCAGCAGCCAAGATGGGGGAAATCAGCCCCAGCATTTT; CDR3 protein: CASSQDGGNQPQHF
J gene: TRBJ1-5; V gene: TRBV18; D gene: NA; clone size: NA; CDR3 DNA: TGTGCCAGCTCACCACTTCCCCGATCGCAAAATCAGCCCCAGCATTTT; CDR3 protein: CASSPLPRSQNQPQHF
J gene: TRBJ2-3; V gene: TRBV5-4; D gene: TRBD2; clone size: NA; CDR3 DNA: TGTGCCAGCAGCTTGGCTAGCGGGAGCACAGATACGCAGTATTTT; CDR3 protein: CASSLASGSTDTQYF
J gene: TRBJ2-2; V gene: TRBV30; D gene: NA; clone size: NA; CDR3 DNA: TGTGCCTGGAGTGTGGTCAGATACACCGGGGAGCTGTTTTTT; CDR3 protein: CAWSVVRYTGELFF
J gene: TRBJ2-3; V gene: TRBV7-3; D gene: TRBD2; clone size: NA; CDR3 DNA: TGTGCCAGCAGCTTAACAACTAGCGGGGGGACTCGAGATACGCAGTATTTT; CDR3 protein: CASSLTTSGGTRDTQYF
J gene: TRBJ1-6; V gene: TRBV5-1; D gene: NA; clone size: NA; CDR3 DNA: TGCGCCAGCAGCAAAGAACAGGGCGCGAGTAATTCACCCCTCCACTTT; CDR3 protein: CASSKEQGASNSPLHF
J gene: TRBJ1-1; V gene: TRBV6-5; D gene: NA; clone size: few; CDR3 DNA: TGTGCCAGCAAATTAGGGGTCGTCACTGAAGCTTTCTTT; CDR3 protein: CASKLGVVTEAFF
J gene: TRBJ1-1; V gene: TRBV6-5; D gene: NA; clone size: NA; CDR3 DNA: TGTGCCAGCAGCTTACAGGGTGGTATGACTGAAGCTTTCTTT; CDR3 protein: CASSLQGGMTEAFF
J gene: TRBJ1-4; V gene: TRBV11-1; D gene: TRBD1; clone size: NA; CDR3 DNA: TGTGCCAGCAGCCGAGAAACAGGGGGCGCTGATGAAAAACTGTTTTTT; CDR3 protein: CASSRETGGADEKLFF
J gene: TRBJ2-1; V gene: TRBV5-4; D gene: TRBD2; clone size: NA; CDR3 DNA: TGTGCCAGCAGCTACTTCGGGACTAGCGATCCGCGAAAGATTGAGCAGTTCTTC; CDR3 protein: CASSYFGTSDPRKIEQFF
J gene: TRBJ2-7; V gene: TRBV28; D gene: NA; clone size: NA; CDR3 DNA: TGTGCCAGCAGTTTCCCGACCGGGCCACGATACGAGCAGTACTTC; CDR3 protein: CASSFPTGPRYEQYF
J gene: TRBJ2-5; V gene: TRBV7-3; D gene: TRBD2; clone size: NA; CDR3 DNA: TGTGCCAGCAGCTTAGTGGCTAGCGGGTTTAACCAAGAGACCCAGTACTTC; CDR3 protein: CASSLVASGFNQETQYF
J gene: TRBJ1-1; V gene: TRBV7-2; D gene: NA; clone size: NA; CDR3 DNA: TGTGCCAGCAGCTTAGCAGTAATGAACACTGAAGCTTTCTTT; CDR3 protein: CASSLAVMNTEAFF
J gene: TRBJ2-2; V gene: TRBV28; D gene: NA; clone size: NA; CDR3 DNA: TGTGCCAGCAGTTTCCAGAACACCGGGGAGCTGTTTTTT; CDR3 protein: CASSFQNTGELFF
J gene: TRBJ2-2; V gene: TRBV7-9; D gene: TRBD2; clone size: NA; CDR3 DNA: TGTGCCAGCAGCTTTCTAGCGGTCGGTGGGGAGCTGTTTTTT; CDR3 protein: CASSFLAVGGELFF
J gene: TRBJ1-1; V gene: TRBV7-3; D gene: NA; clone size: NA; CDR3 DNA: TGTGCCAGCAGCTTAGTAGGGATGAACACTGAAGCTTTCTTT; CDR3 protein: CASSLVGMNTEAFF
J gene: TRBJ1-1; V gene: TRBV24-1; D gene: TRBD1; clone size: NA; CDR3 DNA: TGTGCCACCCGCGCAGGGGGCGCGAACACTGAAGCTTTCTTT; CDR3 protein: CATRAGGANTEAFF
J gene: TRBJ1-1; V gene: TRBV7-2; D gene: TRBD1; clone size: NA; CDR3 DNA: TGTGCCAGCAGCTTAGGGGGGCAGGGGGCGGCAGCTTTCTTT; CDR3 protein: CASSLGGQGAAAFF
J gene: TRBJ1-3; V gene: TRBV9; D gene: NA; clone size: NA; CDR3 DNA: TGTGCCAGCAGCCCATCCCCGGCCGCGGCGGGAGGCACCATATATTTT; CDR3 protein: CASSPSPAAAGGTIYF
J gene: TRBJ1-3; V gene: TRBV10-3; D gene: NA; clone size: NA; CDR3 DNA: TGTGCCATCAGCCAGAAAGAAGGAAACACCATATATTTT; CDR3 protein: CAISQKEGNTIYF
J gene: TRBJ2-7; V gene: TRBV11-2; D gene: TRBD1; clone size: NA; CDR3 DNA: TGTGCCAGCAGCCAAACAGGGGATGCATCCTACGAGCAGTACTTC; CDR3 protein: CASSQTGDASYEQYF
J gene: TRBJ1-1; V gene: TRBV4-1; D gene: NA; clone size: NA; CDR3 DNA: TGCGCCAGCAGCCAAGTTGGCCAGAACACTGAAGCTTTCTTT; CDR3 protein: CASSQVGQNTEAFF
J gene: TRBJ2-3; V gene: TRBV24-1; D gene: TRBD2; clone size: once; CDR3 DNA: TGTGCCACCAGTGACTTGACTAGCGGGGGTACAGATACGCAGTATTTT; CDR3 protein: CATSDLTSGGTDTQYF
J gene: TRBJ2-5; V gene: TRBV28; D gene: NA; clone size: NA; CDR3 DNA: TGTGCCAGCAGTCCCTTCTATAGGACCCAGTACTTC; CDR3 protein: CASSPFYRTQYF
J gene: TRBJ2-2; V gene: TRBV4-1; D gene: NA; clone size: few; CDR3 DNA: TGCGCCAGCAGCCAAGATCGCCGGGTATCCGGGGAGCTGTTTTTT; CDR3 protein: CASSQDRRVSGELFF
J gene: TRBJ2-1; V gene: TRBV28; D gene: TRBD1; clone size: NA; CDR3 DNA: TGTGCCAGCAGCTCCGGTGGGACAGGGCCCTACAATGAGCAGTTCTTC; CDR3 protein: CASSSGGTGPYNEQFF
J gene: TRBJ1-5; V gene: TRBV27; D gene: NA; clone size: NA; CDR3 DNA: TGTGCCAGCAGTTTATCGATGGGGGGTCGGCTCCGGCCCCAGCATTTT; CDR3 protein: CASSLSMGGRLRPQHF
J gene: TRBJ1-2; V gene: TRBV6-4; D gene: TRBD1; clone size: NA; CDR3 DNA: TGTGCCAGCAGTCTAGGGGGCTCGGTGGACGGCTACACCTTC; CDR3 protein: CASSLGGSVDGYTF
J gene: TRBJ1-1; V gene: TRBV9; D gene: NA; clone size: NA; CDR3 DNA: TGTGCCAGCAGCGTAGGATTCGAGGTCGGGACAAAGAACACTGAAGCTTTCTTT; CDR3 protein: CASSVGFEVGTKNTEAFF